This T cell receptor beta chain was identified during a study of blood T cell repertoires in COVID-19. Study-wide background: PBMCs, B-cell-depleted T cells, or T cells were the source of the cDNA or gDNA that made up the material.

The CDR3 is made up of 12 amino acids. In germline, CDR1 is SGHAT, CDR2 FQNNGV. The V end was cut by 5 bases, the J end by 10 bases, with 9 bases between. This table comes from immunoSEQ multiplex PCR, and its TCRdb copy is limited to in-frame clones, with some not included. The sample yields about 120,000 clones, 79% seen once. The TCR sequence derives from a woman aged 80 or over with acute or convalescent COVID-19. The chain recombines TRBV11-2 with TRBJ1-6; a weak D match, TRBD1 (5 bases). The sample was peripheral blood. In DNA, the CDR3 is TGTGCCAGCAGCCAAGACAGATCACCCCTCCACTTT. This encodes CASSQDRSPLHF.